The entry below gives a single T cell receptor (beta chain) sequence along with its context. The target antigen is unknown. These data are taken from a study of OX40 agonist ivuxolimab in advanced cancers. Study background: The drug used for patients, ivuxolimab, was an agonistic anti-OX40 (CD134) antibody.

V was shortened by 3 bases and J by 6 bases, with 17 bases between the two germline ends. Germline assignment: CDR1 MDHEN and CDR2 SYDVKM. The CDR3 is made up of 15 amino acids. Study-level findings and limits: Expanded clones belonging to CD8+ T cells outnumbered, on average, those of CD4+.

Repertoires were generated with immunoSEQ multiplex PCR, while TCRdb's copy carries only in-frame clones and drops some. The sample contains approximately 77,000 clones, 70% to 90% of which appear only once. The chain employs TRBV28 and TRBJ1-2; D perhaps matches TRBD1 (5 bases). Sequencing used CD4+ or CD8+ T cells sorted from blood, obtained in a trial of the OX40 agonist ivuxolimab. The receptor comes from an adult with an advanced solid tumor such as melanoma, head and neck, liver or kidney cancer. The CDR3 spells CASSLAGAGTNGYTF. The CDR3 DNA follows: TGTGCCAGCAGTTTGGCTGGGGCAGGGACGAATGGCTACACCTTC.